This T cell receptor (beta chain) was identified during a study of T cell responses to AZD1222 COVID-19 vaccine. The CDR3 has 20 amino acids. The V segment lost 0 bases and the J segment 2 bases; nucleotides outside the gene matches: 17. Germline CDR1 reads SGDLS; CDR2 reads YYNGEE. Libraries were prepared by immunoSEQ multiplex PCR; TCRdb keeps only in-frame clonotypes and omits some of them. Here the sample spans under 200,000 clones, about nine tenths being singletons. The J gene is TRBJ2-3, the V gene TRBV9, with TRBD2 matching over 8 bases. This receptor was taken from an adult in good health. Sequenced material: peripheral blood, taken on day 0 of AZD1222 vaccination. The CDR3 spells CASSVAPGGVSGINTDTQYF. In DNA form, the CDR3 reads TGTGCCAGCAGCGTAGCTCCCGGGGGGGTTAGCGGAATAAACACAGATACGCAGTATTTT.